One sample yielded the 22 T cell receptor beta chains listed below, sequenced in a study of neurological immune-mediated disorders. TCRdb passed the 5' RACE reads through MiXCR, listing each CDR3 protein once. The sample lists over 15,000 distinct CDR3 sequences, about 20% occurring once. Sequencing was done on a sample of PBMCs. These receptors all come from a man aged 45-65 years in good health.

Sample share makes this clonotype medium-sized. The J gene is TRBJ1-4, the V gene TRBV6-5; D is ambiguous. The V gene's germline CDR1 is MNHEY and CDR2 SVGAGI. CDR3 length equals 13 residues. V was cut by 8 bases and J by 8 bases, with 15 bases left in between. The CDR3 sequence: CASRPLAWEKLFF. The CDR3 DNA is TGTGCCAGCCGGCCGCTAGCGTGGGAAAAACTGTTTTTT.

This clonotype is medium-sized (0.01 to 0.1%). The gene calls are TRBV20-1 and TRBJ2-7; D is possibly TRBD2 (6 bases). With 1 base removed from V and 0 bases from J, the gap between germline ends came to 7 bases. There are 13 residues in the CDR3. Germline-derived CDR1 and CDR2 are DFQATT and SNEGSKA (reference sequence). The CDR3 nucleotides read TGCAGTGCTAGAGTAGCGGTCTCCTACGAGCAGTACTTC. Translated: CSARVAVSYEQYF.

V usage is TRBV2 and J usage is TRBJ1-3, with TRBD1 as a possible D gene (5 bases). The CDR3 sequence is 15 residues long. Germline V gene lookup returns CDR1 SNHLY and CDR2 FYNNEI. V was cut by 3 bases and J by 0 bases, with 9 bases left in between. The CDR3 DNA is TGTGCCAGCAGTGATCCGACAGACTCTGGAAACACCATATATTTT. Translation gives CASSDPTDSGNTIYF. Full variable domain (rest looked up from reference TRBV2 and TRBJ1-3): EPEVTQTPSHQVTQMGQEVILRCVPISNHLYFYWYRQILGQKVEFLVSFYNNEISEKSEIFDDQFSVERPDGSNFTLKIRSTKLEDSAMYFCASSDPTDSGNTIYFGEGSWLTVV.

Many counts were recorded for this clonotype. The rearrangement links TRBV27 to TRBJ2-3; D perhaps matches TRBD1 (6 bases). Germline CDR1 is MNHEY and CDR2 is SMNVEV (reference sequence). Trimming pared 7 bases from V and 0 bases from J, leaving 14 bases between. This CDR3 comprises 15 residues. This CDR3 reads CASTLSQGSTDTQYF. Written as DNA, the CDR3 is TGTGCCAGCACCCTCTCGCAGGGGAGCACAGATACGCAGTATTTT.

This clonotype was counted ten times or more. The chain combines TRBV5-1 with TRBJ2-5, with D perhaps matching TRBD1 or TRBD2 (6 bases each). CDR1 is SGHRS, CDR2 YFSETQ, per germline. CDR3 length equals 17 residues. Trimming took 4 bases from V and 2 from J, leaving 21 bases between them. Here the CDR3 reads CASSDPPPGAQQETQYF. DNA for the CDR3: TGCGCCAGCAGCGATCCGCCGCCGGGGGCTCAACAAGAGACCCAGTACTTC.

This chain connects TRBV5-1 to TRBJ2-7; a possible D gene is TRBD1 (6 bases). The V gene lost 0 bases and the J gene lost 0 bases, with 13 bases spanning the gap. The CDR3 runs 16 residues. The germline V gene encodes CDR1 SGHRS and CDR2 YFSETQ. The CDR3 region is CASSLAAGASSYEQYF. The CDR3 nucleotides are TGCGCCAGCAGCTTGGCGGCAGGGGCAAGCTCCTACGAGCAGTACTTC.

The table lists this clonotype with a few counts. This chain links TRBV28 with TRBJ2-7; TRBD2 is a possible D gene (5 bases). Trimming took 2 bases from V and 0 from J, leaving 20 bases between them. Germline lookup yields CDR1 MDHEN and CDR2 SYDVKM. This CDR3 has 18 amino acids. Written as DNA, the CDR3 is TGTGCCAGCAGTTTAATGTTGGGCCTACAAGGAGGCTCCTACGAGCAGTACTTC. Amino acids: CASSLMLGLQGGSYEQYF.

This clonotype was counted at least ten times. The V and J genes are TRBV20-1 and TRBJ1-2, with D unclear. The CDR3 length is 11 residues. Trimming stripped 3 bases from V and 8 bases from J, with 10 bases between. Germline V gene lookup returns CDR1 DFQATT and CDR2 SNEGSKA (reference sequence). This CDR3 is CSARIIEGYTF. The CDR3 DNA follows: TGCAGTGCTAGGATTATAGAAGGCTACACCTTC.

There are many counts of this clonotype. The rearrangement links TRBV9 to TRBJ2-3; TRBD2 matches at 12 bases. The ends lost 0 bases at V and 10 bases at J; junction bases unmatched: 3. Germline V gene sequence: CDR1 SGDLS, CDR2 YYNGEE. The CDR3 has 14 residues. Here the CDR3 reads CASSVELAGGAQYF. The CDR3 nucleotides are TGTGCCAGCAGCGTAGAACTAGCGGGAGGAGCGCAGTATTTT.

CDR3 nucleotide sequence: TGCAGTGCTAATGGCTTCATGGCGGAGACCCAGTACTTC. Protein: CSANGFMAETQYF. The chain employs TRBV20-1 and TRBJ2-5; D gene unclear. The ends were cut back, 4 bases at V and 5 bases at J, with 14 bases in the middle. The germline CDR1 and CDR2 sequences are DFQATT and SNEGSKA (reference sequence). This CDR3 is built from 13 residues.

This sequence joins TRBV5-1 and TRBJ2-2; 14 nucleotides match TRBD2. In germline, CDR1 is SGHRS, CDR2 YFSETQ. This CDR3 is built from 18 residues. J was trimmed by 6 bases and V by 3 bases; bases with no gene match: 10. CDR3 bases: TGCGCCAGCAGCTACCGACTAGCGGGAGGGCCGGGCTCCGGGGAGCTGTTTTTT. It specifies CASSYRLAGGPGSGELFF.

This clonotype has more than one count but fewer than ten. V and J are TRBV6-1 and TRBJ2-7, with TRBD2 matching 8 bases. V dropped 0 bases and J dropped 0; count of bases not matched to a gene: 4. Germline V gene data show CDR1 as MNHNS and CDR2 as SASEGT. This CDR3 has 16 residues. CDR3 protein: CASSEAIAGRSYEQYF. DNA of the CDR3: TGTGCCAGCAGTGAAGCCATAGCGGGACGCTCCTACGAGCAGTACTTC.

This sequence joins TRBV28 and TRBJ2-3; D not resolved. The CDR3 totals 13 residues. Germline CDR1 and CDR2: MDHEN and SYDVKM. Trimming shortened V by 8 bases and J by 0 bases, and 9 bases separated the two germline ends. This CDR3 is CASRRASTDTQYF. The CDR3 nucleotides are TGTGCCAGCCGGCGCGCTAGCACAGATACGCAGTATTTT.

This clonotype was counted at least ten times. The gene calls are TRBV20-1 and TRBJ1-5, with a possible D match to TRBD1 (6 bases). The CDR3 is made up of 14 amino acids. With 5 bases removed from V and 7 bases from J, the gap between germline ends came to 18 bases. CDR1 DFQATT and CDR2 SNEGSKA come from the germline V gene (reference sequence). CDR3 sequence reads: CSAASGGSGQPQHF. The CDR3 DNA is TGCAGTGCTGCGAGCGGGGGCAGTGGGCAGCCCCAGCATTTT.

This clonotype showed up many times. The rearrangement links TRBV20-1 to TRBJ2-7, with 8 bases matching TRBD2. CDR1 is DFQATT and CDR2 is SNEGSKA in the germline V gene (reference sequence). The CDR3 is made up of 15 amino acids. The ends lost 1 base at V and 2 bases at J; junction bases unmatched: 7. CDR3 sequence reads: CSARAASGRTYEQYF. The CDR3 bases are TGCAGTGCTAGAGCGGCCAGCGGGAGAACCTACGAGCAGTACTTC.

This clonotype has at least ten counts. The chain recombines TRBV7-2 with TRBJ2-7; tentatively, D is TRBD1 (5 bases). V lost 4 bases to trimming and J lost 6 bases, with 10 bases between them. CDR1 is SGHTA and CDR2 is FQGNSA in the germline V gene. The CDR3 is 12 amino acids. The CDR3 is CASSSYQGEQYF. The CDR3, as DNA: TGTGCCAGCAGCTCCTATCAGGGCGAGCAGTACTTC.

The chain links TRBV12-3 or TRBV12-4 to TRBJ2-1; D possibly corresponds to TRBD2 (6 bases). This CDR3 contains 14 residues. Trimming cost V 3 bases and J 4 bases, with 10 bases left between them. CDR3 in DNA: TGTGCCAGCAGTTTTGTGGGGAGGTACAATGAGCAGTTCTTC. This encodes CASSFVGRYNEQFF.

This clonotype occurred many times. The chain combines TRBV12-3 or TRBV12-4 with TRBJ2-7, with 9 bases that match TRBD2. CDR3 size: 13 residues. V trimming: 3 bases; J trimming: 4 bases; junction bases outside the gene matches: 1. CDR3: CASSFSGSYEQYF. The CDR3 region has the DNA TGTGCCAGCAGTTTTAGCGGGAGTTACGAGCAGTACTTC.

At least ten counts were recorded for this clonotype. The CDR3 here is CATRQGSGANVLTF. For the CDR3, the DNA is TGCGCCACCAGACAGGGCTCTGGGGCCAACGTCCTGACTTTC. V is TRBV5-1 and J is TRBJ2-6; 7 nucleotides line up with TRBD1. Germline CDR1 is SGHRS and CDR2 is YFSETQ. The CDR3 is made up of 14 amino acids. V was clipped by 9 bases and J by 0 bases; unmatched bases: 3. Full variable domain (rest looked up from reference TRBV5-1 and TRBJ2-6): KAGVTQTPRYLIKTRGQQVTLSCSPISGHRSVSWYQQTPGQGLQFLFEYFSETQRNKGNFPGRFSGRQFSNSRSEMNVSTLELGDSALYLCATRQGSGANVLTFGAGSRLTVL.

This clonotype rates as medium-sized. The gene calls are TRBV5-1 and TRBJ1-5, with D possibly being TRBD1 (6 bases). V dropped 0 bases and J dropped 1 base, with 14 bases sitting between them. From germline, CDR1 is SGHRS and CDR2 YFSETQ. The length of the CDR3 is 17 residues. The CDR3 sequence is CASSLANIGGSNQPQHF. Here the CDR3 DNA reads TGCGCCAGCAGCTTGGCCAATATAGGGGGAAGCAATCAGCCCCAGCATTTT.

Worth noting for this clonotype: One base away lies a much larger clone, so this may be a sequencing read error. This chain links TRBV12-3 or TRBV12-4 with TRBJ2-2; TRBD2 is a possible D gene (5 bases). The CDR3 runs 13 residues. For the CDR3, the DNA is TGTGCCAGCGGATTTCGCTCGACCGGGGAGCCGTTTTTT. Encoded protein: CASGFRSTGEPFF.

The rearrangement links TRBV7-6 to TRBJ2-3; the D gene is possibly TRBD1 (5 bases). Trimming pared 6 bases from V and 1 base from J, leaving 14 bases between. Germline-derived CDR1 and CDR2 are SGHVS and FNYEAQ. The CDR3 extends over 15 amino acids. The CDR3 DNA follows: TGTGCCAGCAGTTTCCTAGGGGCCCGCACAGATACGCAGTATTTT. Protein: CASSFLGARTDTQYF.